This T cell receptor (beta chain) emerged from a study of CXCR3-negative and CXCR3-positive naive CD8 T cells. Per germline, CDR1 SNHLY and CDR2 FYNNEI. This CDR3 has 13 residues. Findings of the study overall: CXCR3-expressing naive cells carried TRB CDR3s more hydrophobic than those of CXCR3-negative naive cells. Naive subsets expressed similar surface CD5; TRB CDR3 features served to infer TCR strength.

5' RACE that incorporated UMI labels was used to prepare the TRB cDNA libraries. TCRdb re-called the 5' RACE reads and catalogs CDR3 proteins one per entry, DNA excluded. There are about 50,000 distinct CDR3 sequences in the sample, with approximately 0.56% held by the top ten. On this clonotype itself: The antigen is undetermined.

Sequencing was carried out using naive CXCR3+ CD8+ T cells from blood. Subset reported: CD45RO-CCR7+CD27+CD95- naive CD8+ T cells expressing CXCR3 (TNR3+). V gene TRBV2 combines with J gene TRBJ2-7. The sequence came from a human donor in good health. Some clones in this sample may be carry-over from other donors' samples. CDR3 amino acids: CATTIGFNYEQYF.